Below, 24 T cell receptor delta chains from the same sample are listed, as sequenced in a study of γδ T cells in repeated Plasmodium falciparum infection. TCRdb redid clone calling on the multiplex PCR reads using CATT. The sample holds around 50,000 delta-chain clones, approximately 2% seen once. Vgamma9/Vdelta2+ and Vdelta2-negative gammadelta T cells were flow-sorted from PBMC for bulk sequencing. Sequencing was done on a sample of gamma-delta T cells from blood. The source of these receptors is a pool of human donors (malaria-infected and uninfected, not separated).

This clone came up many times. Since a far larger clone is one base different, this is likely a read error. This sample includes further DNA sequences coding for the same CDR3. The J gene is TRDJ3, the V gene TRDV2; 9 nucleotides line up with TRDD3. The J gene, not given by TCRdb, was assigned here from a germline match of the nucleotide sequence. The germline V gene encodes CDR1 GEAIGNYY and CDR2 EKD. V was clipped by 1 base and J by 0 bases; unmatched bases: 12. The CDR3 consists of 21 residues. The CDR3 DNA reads TGTGCCTGTGACACTTTACTGGGGGACACACGATCCTCCTGGGACACCCGACAGATGTTTTTC. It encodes CACDTLLGDTRSSWDTRQMFF.

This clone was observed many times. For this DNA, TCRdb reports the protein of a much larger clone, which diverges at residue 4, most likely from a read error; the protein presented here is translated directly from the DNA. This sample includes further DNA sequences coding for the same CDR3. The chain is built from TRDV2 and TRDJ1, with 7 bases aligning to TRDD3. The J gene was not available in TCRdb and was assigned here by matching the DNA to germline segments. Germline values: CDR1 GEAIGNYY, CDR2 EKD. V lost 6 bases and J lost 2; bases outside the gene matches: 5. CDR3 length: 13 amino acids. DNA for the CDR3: TGTGCCTGTCGGGGGATTGGGACCGATAAACTCATCTTT. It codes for CACRGIGTDKLIF.

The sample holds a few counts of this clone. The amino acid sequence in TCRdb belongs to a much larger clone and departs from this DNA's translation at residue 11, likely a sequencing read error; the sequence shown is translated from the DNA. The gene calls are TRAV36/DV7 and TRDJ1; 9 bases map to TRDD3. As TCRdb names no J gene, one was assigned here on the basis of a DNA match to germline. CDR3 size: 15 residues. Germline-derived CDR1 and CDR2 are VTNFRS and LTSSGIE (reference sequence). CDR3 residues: CAVWTGGRYTGKLIF. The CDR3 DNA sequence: TGTGCTGTGTGGACTGGGGGACGGTACACCGGTAAACTCATCTTT.

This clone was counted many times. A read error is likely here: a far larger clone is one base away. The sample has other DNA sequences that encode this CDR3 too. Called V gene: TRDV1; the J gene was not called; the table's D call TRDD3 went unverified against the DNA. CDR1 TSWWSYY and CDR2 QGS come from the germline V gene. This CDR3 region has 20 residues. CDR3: CALGDLSRGRLWTGGCRLIF. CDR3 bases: TGTGCTCTTGGGGACCTGAGTAGGGGGCGTTTATGGACTGGGGGATGTAGGCTCATCTTT.

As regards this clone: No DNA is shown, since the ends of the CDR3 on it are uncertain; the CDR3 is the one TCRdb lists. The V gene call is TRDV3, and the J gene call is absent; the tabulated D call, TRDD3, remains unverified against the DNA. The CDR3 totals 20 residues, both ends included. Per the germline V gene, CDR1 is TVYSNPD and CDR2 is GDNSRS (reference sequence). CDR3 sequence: CATSYCAFNLLAWYTDKLIF.

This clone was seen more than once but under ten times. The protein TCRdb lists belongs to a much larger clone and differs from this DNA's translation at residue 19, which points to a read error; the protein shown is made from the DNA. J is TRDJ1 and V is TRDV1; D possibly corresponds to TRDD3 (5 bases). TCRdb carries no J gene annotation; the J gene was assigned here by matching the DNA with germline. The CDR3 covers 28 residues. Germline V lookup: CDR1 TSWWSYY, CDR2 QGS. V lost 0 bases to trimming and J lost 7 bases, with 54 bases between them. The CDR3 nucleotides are TGTGCTCTTGGGGAACTCTCTCACGAGGCCCCCGTCCCAGGACGCGTTTACTGGTCTCCCGGTGTATCGATTAAACTCATCTTT. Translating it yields CALGELSHEAPVPGRVYWSPGVSIKLIF.

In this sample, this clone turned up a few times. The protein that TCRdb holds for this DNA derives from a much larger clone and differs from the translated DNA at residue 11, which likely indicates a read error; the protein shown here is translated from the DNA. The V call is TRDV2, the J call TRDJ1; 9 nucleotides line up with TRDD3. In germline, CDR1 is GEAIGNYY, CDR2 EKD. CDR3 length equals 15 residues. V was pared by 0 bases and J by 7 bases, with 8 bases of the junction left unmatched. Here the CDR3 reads CACDTVEGIRAKLIF. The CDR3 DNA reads TGTGCCTGTGACACCGTGGAGGGGATACGGGCTAAACTCATCTTT.

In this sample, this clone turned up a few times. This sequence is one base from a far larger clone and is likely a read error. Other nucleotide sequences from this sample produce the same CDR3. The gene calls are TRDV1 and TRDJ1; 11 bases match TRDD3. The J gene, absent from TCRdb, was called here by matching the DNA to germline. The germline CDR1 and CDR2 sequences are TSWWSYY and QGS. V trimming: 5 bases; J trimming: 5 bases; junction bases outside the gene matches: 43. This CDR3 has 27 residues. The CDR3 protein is CALGRRFALIDLQYWGISFSPLDKLIF. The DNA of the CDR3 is TGTGCTCTTGGGCGGCGCTTTGCCCTCATAGACTTGCAGTACTGGGGGATATCTTTTAGTCCCCTGGATAAACTCATCTTT.

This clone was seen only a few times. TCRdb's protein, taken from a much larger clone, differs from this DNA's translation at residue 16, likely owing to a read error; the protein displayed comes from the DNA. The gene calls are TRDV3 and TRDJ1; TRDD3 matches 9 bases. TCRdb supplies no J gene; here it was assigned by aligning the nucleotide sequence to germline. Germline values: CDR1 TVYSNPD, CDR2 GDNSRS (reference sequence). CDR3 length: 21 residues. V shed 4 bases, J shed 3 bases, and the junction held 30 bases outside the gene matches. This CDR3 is CASSMVHEAPLGDPEADKLIF. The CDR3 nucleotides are TGTGCCTCCTCAATGGTACATGAGGCCCCGCTGGGGGATCCTGAGGCCGATAAACTCATCTTT.

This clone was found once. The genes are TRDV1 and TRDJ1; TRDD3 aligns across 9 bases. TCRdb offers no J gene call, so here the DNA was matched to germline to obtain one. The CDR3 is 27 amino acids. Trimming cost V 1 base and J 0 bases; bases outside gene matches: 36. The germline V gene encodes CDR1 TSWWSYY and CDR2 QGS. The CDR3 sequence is CALGERGGYFPTTLGDRRRKYTDKLIF. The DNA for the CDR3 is TGTGCTCTTGGGGAACGGGGGGGATACTTCCCCACGACTCTGGGGGATCGAAGAAGAAAGTACACCGATAAACTCATCTTT.

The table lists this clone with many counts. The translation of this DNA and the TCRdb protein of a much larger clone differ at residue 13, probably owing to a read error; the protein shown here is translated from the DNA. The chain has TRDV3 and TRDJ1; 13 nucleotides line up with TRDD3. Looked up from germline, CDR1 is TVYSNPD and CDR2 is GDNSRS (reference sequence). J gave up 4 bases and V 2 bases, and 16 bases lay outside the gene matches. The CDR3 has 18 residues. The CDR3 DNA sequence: TGTGCCTTTGGGTTCTACTGGGGGATACGCCTCACCATCGATAAACTCATCTTT. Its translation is CAFGFYWGIRLTIDKLIF.

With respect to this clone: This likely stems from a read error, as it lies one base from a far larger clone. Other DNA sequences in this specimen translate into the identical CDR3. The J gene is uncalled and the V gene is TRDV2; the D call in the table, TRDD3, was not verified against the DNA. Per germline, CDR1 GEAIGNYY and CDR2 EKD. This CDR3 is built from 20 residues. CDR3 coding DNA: TGTGCCTGTGACACCGTCTTTAGTGGGGGATACGCATCAAGCACCGATAAACTCATCTTC. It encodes CACDTVFSGGYASSTDKLIF.

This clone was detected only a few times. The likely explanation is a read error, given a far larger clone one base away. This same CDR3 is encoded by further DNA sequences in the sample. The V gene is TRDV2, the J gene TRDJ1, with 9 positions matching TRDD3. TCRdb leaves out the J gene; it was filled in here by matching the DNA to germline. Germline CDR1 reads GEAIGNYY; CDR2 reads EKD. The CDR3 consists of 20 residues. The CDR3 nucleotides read TGTGCCTGTGACAGACTGCTGGGGGATTCGCTAGACCGACACACTGATAAACTCATCTTT. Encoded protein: CACDRLLGDSLDRHTDKLIF.

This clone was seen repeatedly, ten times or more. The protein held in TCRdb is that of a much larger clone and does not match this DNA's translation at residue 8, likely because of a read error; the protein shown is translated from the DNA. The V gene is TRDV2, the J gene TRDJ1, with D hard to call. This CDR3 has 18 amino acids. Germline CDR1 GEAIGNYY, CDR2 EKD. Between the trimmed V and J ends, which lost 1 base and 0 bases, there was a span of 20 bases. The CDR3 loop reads CACDTEGCAGLYTDKLIF. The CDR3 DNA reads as TGTGCCTGTGACACAGAAGGATGCGCGGGGTTGTACACCGATAAACTCATCTTT.

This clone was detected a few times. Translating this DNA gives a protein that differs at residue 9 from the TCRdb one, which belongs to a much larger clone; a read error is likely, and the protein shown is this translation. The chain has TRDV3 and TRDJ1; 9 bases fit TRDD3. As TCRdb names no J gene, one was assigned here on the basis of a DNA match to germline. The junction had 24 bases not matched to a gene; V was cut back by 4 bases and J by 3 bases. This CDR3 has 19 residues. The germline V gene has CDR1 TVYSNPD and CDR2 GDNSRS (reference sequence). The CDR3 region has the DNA TGTGCCTCCCCCTACGAGCTGAGGCTCTGGGGATACGGATCCGATAAACTCATCTTT. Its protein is CASPYELRLWGYGSDKLIF.

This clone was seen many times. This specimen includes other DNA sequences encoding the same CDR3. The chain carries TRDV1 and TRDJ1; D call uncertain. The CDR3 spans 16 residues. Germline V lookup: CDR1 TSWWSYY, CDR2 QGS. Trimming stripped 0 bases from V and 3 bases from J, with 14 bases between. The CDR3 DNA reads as TGTGCTCTTGGGGAACTCCATTACGGGCTGTCCGATAAACTCATCTTT. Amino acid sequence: CALGELHYGLSDKLIF.

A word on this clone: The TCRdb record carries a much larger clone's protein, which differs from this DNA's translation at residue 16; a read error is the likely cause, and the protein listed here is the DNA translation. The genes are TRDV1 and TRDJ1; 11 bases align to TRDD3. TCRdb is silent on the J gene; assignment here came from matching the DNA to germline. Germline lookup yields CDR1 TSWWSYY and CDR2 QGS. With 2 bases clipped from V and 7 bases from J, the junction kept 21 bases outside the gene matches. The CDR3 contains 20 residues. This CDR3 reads CALGESSYVWGIPGGAKLIF. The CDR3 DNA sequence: TGTGCTCTTGGGGAATCCTCCTACGTCTGGGGGATACCGGGAGGCGCTAAACTCATCTTT.

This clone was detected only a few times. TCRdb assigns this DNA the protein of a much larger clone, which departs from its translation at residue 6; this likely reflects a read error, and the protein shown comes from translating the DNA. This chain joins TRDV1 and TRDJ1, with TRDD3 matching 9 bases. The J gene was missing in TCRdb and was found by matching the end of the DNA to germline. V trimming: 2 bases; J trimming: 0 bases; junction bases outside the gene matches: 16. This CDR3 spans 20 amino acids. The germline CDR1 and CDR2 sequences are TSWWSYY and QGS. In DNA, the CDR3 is TGTGCTCTTGGGGAAATGCCTCCATACTGGGGGACCTACTACACCGATAAACTCATCTTT. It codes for CALGEMPPYWGTYYTDKLIF.

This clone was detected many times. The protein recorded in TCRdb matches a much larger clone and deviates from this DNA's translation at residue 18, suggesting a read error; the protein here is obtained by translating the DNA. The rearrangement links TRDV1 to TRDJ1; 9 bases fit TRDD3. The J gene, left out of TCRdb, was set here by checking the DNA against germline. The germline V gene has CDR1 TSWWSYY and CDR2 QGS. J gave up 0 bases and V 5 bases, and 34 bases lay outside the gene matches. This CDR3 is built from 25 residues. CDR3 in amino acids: CALGRRRPFLMLVTGGPPYTDKLIF. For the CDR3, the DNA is TGTGCTCTTGGGCGTCGTAGGCCTTTCCTAATGTTGGTTACTGGGGGACCGCCGTACACCGATAAACTCATCTTT.

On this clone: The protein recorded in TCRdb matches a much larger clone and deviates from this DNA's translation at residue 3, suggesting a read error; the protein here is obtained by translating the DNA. CDR3 bases: TGTGCCCGTGACACCGAACGGGGATACGCGCAGAGTGGGGACACCGATAAACTCATCTTT. Its translation: CARDTERGYAQSGDTDKLIF. The genes are TRDV2 and TRDJ1, with 9 bases lining up with TRDD3. TCRdb leaves out the J gene; it was filled in here by matching the DNA to germline. The CDR3 covers 20 residues. Germline V CDR1 and CDR2: GEAIGNYY, EKD.

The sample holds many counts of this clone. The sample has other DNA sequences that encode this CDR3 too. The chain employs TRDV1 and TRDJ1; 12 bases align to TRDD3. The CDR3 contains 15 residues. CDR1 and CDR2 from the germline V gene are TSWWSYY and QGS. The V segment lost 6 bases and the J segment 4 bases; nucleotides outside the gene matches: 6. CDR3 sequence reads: CALGSGGYEDDKLIF. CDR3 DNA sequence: TGTGCTCTTGGTTCTGGGGGATACGAAGACGATAAACTCATCTTT.

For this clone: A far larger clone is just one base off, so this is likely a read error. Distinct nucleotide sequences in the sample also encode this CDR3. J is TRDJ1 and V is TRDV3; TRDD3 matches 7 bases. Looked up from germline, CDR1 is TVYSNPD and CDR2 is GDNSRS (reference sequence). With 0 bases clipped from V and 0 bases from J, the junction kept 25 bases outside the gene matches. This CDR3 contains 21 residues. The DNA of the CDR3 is TGTGCCTTTAGCTTCATAGAGACGGCCTACATCTTCTGGGGGGACACCGATAAACTCATCTTT. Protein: CAFSFIETAYIFWGDTDKLIF.

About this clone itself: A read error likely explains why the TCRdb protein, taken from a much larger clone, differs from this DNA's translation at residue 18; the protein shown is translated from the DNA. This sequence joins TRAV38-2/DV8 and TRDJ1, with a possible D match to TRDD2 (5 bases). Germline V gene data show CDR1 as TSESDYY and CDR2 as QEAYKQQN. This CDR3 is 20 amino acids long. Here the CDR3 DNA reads TGTGCTTATAGGAGCGCGTTCCCTACCAACGGTTTGGACTACACCGATAAAGTCATCTTT. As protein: CAYRSAFPTNGLDYTDKVIF.

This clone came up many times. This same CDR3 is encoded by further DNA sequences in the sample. In nucleotides, the CDR3 is TGTGCAGCAAGCGCGTTACTTATAAGGCGGCGACCCCTGATCTTT. Its protein product is CAASALLIRRRPLIF. The gene calls are TRAV29/DV5 and TRDJ4; unclear D gene. Trimming cost V 0 bases and J 3 bases, with 18 bases left between them. Germline V CDR1 and CDR2: NSMFDY, ISSIKDK. The CDR3 covers 15 residues.